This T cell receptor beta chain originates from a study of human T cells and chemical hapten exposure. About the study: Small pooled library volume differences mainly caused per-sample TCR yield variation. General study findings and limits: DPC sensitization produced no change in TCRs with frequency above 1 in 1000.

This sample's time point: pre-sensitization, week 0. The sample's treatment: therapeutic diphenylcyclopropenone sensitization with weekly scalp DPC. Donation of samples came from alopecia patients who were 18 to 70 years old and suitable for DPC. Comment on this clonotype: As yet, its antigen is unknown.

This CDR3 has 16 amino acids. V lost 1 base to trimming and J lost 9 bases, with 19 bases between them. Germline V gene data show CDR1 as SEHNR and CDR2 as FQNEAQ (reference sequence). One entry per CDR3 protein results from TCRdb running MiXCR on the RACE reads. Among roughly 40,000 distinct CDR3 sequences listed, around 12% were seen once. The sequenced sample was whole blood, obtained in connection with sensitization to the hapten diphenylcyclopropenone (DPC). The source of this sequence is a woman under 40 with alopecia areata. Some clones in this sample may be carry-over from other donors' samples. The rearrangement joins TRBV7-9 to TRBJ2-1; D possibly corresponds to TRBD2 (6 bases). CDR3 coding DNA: TGTGCCAGCAGCTTAGGCCCAGCGGGCCCTGAAGGTGAGCAGTTCTTC. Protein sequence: CASSLGPAGPEGEQFF.